This record looks at one T cell receptor (beta chain) sequence and its context. Its specificity is not known. The deep-level immunoSEQ assay was used. The table came from immunoSEQ multiplex PCR; TCRdb's copy has only in-frame clones and leaves some out. The data contain roughly 2.1 million clones, 85% to 95% of them singletons. This sample was taken from a study of shared clonotypes between healthy human individuals. Background on the study: Ranging from 18 to 49 in age, donors were a couple of women and a few men. Used for every donor were three CD4 naive, three CD4 memory, two CD8 naive and one CD8 memory plate.

Overall study findings and caveats: In a handful of donors, around 5% of naive CD4 clonotypes appeared in common.

CD45RO-negative, CCR7-selected cells formed the naive CD8 fraction, which excluded terminally differentiated effector memory CD45RA+ cells. The length of the CDR3 is 11 residues. Germline V gives CDR1 SGHTA, CDR2 FQGTGA. Trimming pared 5 bases from V and 7 bases from J, leaving 8 bases between. The sample comprised naive CD8+ T cells from PBMCs. This sequence originates from a man younger than 30 in good health. Some clones in this sample may be carry-over from other donors' samples. This rearrangement joins TRBV7-3 to TRBJ1-1; no firm D call. The CDR3 here is CASSPTREAFF. CDR3 sequence (DNA): TGTGCCAGCAGCCCTACCCGTGAAGCTTTCTTT.